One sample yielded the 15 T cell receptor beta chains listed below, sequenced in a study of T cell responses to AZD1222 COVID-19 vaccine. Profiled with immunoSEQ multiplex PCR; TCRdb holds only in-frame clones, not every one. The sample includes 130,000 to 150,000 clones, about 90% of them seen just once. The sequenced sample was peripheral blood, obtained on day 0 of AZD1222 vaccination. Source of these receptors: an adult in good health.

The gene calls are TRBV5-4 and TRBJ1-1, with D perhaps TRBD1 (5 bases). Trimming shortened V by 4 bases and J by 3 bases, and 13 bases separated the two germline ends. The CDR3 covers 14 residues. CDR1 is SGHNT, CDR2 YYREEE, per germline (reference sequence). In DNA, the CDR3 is TGTGCCAGCAGCCCTCGGGGGGGGGACACTGAAGCTTTCTTT. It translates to CASSPRGGDTEAFF.

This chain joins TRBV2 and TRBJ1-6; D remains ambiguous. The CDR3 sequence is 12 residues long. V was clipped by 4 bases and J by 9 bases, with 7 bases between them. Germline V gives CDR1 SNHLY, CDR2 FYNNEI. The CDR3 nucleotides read TGTGCCAGCAGTGTAGCCCCTTCACCCCTCCACTTT. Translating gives CASSVAPSPLHF.

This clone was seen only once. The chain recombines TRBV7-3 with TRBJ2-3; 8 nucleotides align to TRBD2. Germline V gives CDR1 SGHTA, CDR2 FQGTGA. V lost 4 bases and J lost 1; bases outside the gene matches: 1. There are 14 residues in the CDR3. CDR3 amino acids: CASSSSGRTDTQYF. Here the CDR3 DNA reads TGTGCCAGCAGCTCTAGCGGGCGCACAGATACGCAGTATTTT.

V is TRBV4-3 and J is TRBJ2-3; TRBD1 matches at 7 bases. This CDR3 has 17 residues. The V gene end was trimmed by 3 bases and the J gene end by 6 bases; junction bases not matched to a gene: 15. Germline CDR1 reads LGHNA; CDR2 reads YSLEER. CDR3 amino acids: CASSHLLDREILDTQYF. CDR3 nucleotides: TGCGCCAGCAGCCACCTATTAGACAGGGAGATTCTGGATACGCAGTATTTT.

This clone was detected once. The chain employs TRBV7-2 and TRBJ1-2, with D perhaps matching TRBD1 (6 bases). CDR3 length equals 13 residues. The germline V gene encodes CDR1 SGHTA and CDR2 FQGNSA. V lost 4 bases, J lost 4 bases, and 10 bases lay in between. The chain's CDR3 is CASSYGTLYGYTF. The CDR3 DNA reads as TGTGCCAGCAGCTACGGGACACTCTATGGCTACACCTTC.

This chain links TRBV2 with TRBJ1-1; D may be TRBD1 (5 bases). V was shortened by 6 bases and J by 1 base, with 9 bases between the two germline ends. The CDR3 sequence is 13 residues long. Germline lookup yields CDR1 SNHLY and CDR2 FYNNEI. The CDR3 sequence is CASRGDGNTEAFF. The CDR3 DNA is TGTGCCAGCAGAGGGGACGGGAACACTGAAGCTTTCTTT.

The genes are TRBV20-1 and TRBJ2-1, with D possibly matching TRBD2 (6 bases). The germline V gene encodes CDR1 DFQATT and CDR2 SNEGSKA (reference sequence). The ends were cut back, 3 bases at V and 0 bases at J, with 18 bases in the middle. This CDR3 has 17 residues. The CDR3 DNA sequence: TGCAGTGCTAGTAGATTAGCGGCCGCGAGCTCCTACAATGAGCAGTTCTTC. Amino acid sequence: CSASRLAAASSYNEQFF.

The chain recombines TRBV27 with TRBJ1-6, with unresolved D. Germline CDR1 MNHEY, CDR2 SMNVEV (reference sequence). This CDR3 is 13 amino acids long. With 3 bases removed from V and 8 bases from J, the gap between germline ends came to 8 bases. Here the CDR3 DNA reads TGTGCCAGCAGTTTGGGAATGCATTCACCCCTCCACTTT. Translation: CASSLGMHSPLHF.

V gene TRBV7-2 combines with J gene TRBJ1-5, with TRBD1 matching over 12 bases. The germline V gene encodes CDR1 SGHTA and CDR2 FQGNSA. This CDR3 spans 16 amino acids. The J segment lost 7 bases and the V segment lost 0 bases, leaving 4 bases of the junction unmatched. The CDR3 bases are TGTGCCAGCAGCTTAGCCGGGACAGGGGGCCGGCAGCCCCAGCATTTT. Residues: CASSLAGTGGRQPQHF.

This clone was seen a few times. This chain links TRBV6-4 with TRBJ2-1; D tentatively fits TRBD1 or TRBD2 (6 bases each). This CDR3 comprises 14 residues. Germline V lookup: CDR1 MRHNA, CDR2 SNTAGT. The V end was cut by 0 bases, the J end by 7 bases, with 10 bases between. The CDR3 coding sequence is TGTGCCAGCAGTGACTCCCAAGGGGGGAATGAGCAGTTCTTC. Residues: CASSDSQGGNEQFF.

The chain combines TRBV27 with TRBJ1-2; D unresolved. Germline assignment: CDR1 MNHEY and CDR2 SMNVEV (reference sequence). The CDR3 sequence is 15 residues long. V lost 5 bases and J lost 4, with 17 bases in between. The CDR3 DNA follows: TGTGCCAGCAGTCCGACTTTACCGAGAGCCTATGGCTACACCTTC. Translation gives CASSPTLPRAYGYTF.

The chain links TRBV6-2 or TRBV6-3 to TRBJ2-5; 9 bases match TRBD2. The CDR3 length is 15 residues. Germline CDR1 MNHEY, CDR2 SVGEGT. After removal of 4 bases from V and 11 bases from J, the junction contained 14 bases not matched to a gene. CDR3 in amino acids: CASSSLTSGTWYQYF. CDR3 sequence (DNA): TGTGCCAGCAGTTCGTTGACTAGCGGCACATGGTATCAGTACTTC.

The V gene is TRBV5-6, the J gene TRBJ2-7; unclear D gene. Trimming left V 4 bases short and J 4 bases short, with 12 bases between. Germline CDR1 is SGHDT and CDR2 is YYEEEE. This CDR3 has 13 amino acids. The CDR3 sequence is CASSPPGRYEQYF. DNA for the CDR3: TGTGCCAGCAGCCCGCCTGGAAGGTACGAGCAGTACTTC.

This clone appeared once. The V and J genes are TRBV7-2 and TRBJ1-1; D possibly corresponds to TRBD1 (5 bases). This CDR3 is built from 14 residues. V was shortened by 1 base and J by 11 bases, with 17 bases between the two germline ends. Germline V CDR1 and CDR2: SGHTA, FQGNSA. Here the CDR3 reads CASSLEDSRLEAFF. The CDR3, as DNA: TGTGCCAGCAGCTTAGAAGACAGCAGGTTGGAGGCTTTCTTT.

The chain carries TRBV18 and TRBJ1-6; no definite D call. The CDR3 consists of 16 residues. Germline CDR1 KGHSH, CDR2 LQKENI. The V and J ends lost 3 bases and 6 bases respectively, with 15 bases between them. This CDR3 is CASSPERLQSNSPLHF. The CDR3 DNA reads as TGTGCCAGCTCACCTGAGAGGCTCCAATCTAATTCACCCCTCCACTTT.